One sample yielded the 26 T cell receptor beta chains listed below, sequenced in a study of blood T cells in healthy people across ages. It was with a sample-barcoded 5' primer and a J-beta primer mix that a second PCR of about 7 to 12 cycles was run. TCRdb re-derived calls from the 5' RACE reads in MiXCR, one entry per CDR3 protein. The table shows around 1,500,000 distinct CDR3 sequences, with around 42% occurring only once. The sample taken for sequencing was blood. The receptor source for this set is a woman younger than 35 in good health.

The table lists this clonotype with a few counts. The rearrangement links TRBV12-3 or TRBV12-4 to TRBJ1-2; weak D call: TRBD1 (6 bases). The CDR3 has 14 residues. The V end lost 6 bases, the J end lost 1 base, and 12 bases lay between the germline ends. For the CDR3, the DNA is TGTGCCAGCAGCTCCAGGGGTATTAACTATGGCTACACCTTC. The encoded protein is CASSSRGINYGYTF.

The J gene is TRBJ2-1, the V gene TRBV20-1; TRBD2 matches 9 bases. The DNA end lines up better with TRBJ2-7; the J call may be wrong. CDR3 length: 17 residues. CDR1 and CDR2 (germline): DFQATT, SNEGSKA (reference sequence). In DNA, the CDR3 is TGCAGTGCCGTAACCTTAGCGGGAGCGAGCTCCTACAATGAGCAGTACTTC. As protein: CSAVTLAGASSYNEQYF.

The chain links TRBV20-1 to TRBJ1-4; D is unclear. Trimming left V 3 bases short and J 3 bases short, with 14 bases between. The CDR3 is made up of 15 amino acids. Germline V gene lookup returns CDR1 DFQATT and CDR2 SNEGSKA (reference sequence). CDR3 DNA sequence: TGCAGTGCTAGTGCCTCCGAAGCTGCTAATGAAAAACTGTTTTTT. It is translated as CSASASEAANEKLFF.

The chain carries TRBV3-1 and TRBJ2-1; D is possibly TRBD1 or TRBD2 (6 bases each). The CDR3 loop spans 15 amino acids. The germline V gene encodes CDR1 LGHDT and CDR2 YNNKEL (reference sequence). Trimming stripped 2 bases from V and 4 bases from J, with 12 bases between. Here the CDR3 reads CASSQFGGSYNEQFF. The CDR3 DNA follows: TGTGCCAGCAGCCAATTCGGGGGCAGTTACAATGAGCAGTTCTTC.

This clonotype was seen only a few times. The rearrangement joins TRBV2 to TRBJ1-2; 7 nucleotides match TRBD1. There are 13 residues in the CDR3. From germline, CDR1 is SNHLY and CDR2 FYNNEI. The ends lost 10 bases at V and 3 bases at J; junction bases unmatched: 8. The CDR3 sequence: CATEITGDYGYTF. CDR3 nucleotide sequence: TGTGCCACCGAGATAACAGGGGACTATGGCTACACCTTC.

The chain couples TRBV6-1 to TRBJ2-2; TRBD1 is a possible D gene (6 bases). Trimming left V 3 bases short and J 3 bases short, with 11 bases between. CDR1 and CDR2 from the germline V gene are MNHNS and SASEGT. The CDR3 contains 15 residues. CDR3 in DNA: TGTGCCAGCAGTGACCAAACAGGGTACACCGGGGAGCTGTTTTTT. Its protein is CASSDQTGYTGELFF.

This clonotype was counted between two and nine times. The chain couples TRBV6-1 to TRBJ2-7; D perhaps matches TRBD1 (5 bases). V dropped 11 bases and J dropped 5 bases, with 13 bases sitting between them. CDR3 length equals 11 residues. Germline V gives CDR1 MNHNS, CDR2 SASEGT. The CDR3 coding sequence is TGTGCCGCGCAAGGGGTGCACGAGCAGTACTTC. Amino acids: CAAQGVHEQYF.

In this sample, this clonotype turned up a few times. This rearrangement joins TRBV27 to TRBJ1-2, with TRBD1 as a possible D gene (5 bases). The V end lost 6 bases, the J end lost 3 bases, and 17 bases lay between the germline ends. CDR1 and CDR2 from the germline V gene are MNHEY and SMNVEV (reference sequence). The CDR3 extends over 15 amino acids. CDR3 sequence reads: CASSPTSTAHYGYTF. CDR3 bases: TGTGCCAGCAGCCCAACCTCGACAGCTCACTATGGCTACACCTTC.

The chain has TRBV6-1 and TRBJ1-5; D gene uncertain. Germline values: CDR1 MNHNS, CDR2 SASEGT. Trimming took off 10 bases at V and 8 bases at J, with 15 bases between the two ends. The CDR3 covers 12 residues. In nucleotides, the CDR3 is TGTGCCATCGCCGAGCTCCCGAAGCCCCAGCATTTT. It specifies CAIAELPKPQHF.

The J gene is TRBJ2-7, the V gene TRBV4-2; 9 positions match TRBD2. Per germline, CDR1 LGHNA and CDR2 YNFKEQ. This CDR3 is built from 14 residues. V lost 4 bases and J lost 5; bases outside the gene matches: 6. The CDR3 DNA is TGTGCCAGCAGCCCCGCGGGAGGGGGACACGAGCAGTACTTC. Encoded protein: CASSPAGGGHEQYF.

The genes are TRBV6-1 and TRBJ2-5; 8 nucleotides agree with TRBD1. The CDR3 is 13 residues long. Germline V lookup: CDR1 MNHNS, CDR2 SASEGT. Trimming at V came to 6 bases and at J to 4 bases, leaving 4 bases not matched to a gene. The DNA for the CDR3 is TGTGCCAGCAGCCCAGGGGGCACAGAGACCCAGTACTTC. Protein product: CASSPGGTETQYF.

This clonotype showed up many times. This sequence joins TRBV29-1 and TRBJ2-3; tentative D call: TRBD2 (6 bases). Germline values: CDR1 SQVTM, CDR2 ANQGSEA. This CDR3 is built from 14 residues. Trimming removed 4 bases from V and 1 base from J, with 12 bases in between. DNA of the CDR3: TGCAGCGTTGCCTTAGGCGGGGGCACAGATACGCAGTATTTT. This encodes CSVALGGGTDTQYF.

The chain combines TRBV3-1 with TRBJ1-4, with D possibly matching TRBD1 (5 bases). The V end was cut by 2 bases, the J end by 8 bases, with 9 bases between. CDR1 LGHDT and CDR2 YNNKEL come from the germline V gene (reference sequence). This CDR3 contains 13 residues. DNA for the CDR3: TGTGCCAGCAGCCAAAAAGGGGCAGAAAAACTGTTTTTT. Translation gives CASSQKGAEKLFF.

This clonotype has more than one count but fewer than ten. The V gene is TRBV5-1, the J gene TRBJ1-1; no firm D call. Germline loops: CDR1 SGHRS, CDR2 YFSETQ. V gave up 4 bases and J gave up 1 base, with 17 bases separating them. This CDR3 has 16 amino acids. The CDR3 loop reads CASSPLPRAENTEAFF. DNA of the CDR3: TGCGCCAGCAGCCCCCTACCAAGGGCGGAGAACACTGAAGCTTTCTTT. The variable domain in full, with the rest retrieved from reference TRBV5-1 and TRBJ1-1, is KAGVTQTPRYLIKTRGQQVTLSCSPISGHRSVSWYQQTPGQGLQFLFEYFSETQRNKGNFPGRFSGRQFSNSRSEMNVSTLELGDSALYLCASSPLPRAENTEAFFGQGTRLTVV.

The J gene is TRBJ2-7, the V gene TRBV10-3; tentatively, D is TRBD2 (6 bases). CDR3 size: 12 residues. Germline V gene data show CDR1 as ENHRY and CDR2 as SYGVKD. Between the trimmed V and J ends, which lost 3 bases and 5 bases, there was a span of 8 bases. The CDR3 sequence is CAISEREHEQYF. CDR3 bases: TGTGCCATCAGTGAACGGGAGCACGAGCAGTACTTC.

The chain joins TRBV7-8 to TRBJ2-7; 11 bases are a match to TRBD2. V shed 6 bases and J 7 bases; nucleotides not matched to a gene: 11. The germline V gene has CDR1 SGHVS and CDR2 FQNEAQ. CDR3 length: 15 residues. CDR3 coding DNA: TGTGCCAGCAGTTTTGCTAGCGGGAGGACTGATGAGCAGTACTTC. Amino acid sequence: CASSFASGRTDEQYF.

This clonotype has more than one count but fewer than ten. This chain links TRBV4-1 with TRBJ2-3; 7 bases are a match to TRBD2. V shed 2 bases and J 4 bases; nucleotides not matched to a gene: 6. CDR3 length: 15 residues. Per germline, CDR1 MGHRA and CDR2 YSYEKL. The CDR3 region has the DNA TGCGCCAGCAGCCAATGGCCACGGGGGGCAGATACGCAGTATTTT. This encodes CASSQWPRGADTQYF.

Ten or more counts support this clonotype. The chain employs TRBV7-2 and TRBJ1-1, with D perhaps TRBD1 (5 bases). Germline V CDR1 and CDR2: SGHTA, FQGNSA. This CDR3 is 13 amino acids long. V lost 3 bases to trimming and J lost 4 bases, with 9 bases between them. The CDR3 DNA is TGTGCCAGCAGCTTTGGGGGGGTCACTGAAGCTTTCTTT. Protein sequence: CASSFGGVTEAFF.

This clonotype was observed once. The V and J genes are TRBV4-1 and TRBJ2-1; 9 bases fit TRBD2. Germline V CDR1 and CDR2: MGHRA, YSYEKL. This CDR3 has 17 residues. J was trimmed by 8 bases and V by 5 bases; bases with no gene match: 16. The CDR3 loop is CASSSSVLGGRADEQFF. In DNA, the CDR3 is TGCGCCAGCAGCTCCTCGGTATTGGGCGGGAGGGCCGATGAGCAGTTCTTC.

This chain links TRBV28 with TRBJ2-4; 9 positions match TRBD1. The J call may be faulty, since TRBJ2-7 better matches the DNA end. This CDR3 comprises 15 residues. From germline, CDR1 is MDHEN and CDR2 SYDVKM. DNA for the CDR3: TGTGCCAGCAGTTTAAGGGGACAGGGTACCTACGAGCAGTACTTC. It encodes CASSLRGQGTYEQYF.

This clonotype was seen only once. This chain links TRBV5-1 with TRBJ1-4; no clear D gene. Germline assignment: CDR1 SGHRS and CDR2 YFSETQ. Trimming stripped 1 base from V and 3 bases from J, with 10 bases between. The CDR3 extends over 15 amino acids. The CDR3 DNA reads TGCGCCAGCAGCTTGACGGGAGTCGCTAATGAAAAACTGTTTTTT. Translation: CASSLTGVANEKLFF.

The chain carries TRBV6-1 and TRBJ2-1, with 10 bases aligning to TRBD2. With V trimmed by 2 bases and J by 8 bases, 9 bases remained unmatched. The germline V gene has CDR1 MNHNS and CDR2 SASEGT. The CDR3 has 16 residues. DNA of the CDR3: TGTGCCAGCAGTGAACTAGCGGGAGTAAGGGGGGATGAGCAGTTCTTC. Translated: CASSELAGVRGDEQFF.

V gene TRBV5-1 combines with J gene TRBJ2-5, with 8 bases aligning to TRBD1. The germline CDR1 and CDR2 sequences are SGHRS and YFSETQ. The CDR3 spans 14 residues. V was pared by 7 bases and J by 4 bases, with 9 bases of the junction left unmatched. In nucleotides, the CDR3 is TGCGCCAGCTCGACAGGGGTGCGGGGAGAGACCCAGTACTTC. Its protein is CASSTGVRGETQYF.

In this sample, this clonotype turned up a few times. The chain has TRBV29-1 and TRBJ1-1; D is ambiguous. Germline-derived CDR1 and CDR2 are SQVTM and ANQGSEA. Trimming removed 4 bases at V and 6 bases at J, with 9 bases between. CDR3 length equals 11 residues. CDR3 in amino acids: CSVVPLAEAFF. The DNA for the CDR3 is TGCAGCGTTGTACCCTTAGCTGAAGCTTTCTTT.

This chain connects TRBV29-1 to TRBJ2-2; D unresolved. Germline assignment: CDR1 SQVTM and CDR2 ANQGSEA. The CDR3 has 13 residues. The ends were cut back, 7 bases at V and 4 bases at J, with 13 bases in the middle. In DNA, the CDR3 is TGCAGCGCCGAGAGTCCCCTCACCGGGGAGCTGTTTTTT. Encoded protein: CSAESPLTGELFF.

The chain recombines TRBV7-9 with TRBJ2-5; TRBD2 matches 8 bases. Germline lookup yields CDR1 SEHNR and CDR2 FQNEAQ (reference sequence). The length of the CDR3 is 16 residues. The junction had 10 bases not matched to a gene; V was cut back by 3 bases and J by 4 bases. The CDR3: CASSFSLAAPGETQYF. In DNA, the CDR3 is TGTGCCAGCAGCTTTTCACTAGCGGCACCGGGAGAGACCCAGTACTTC. The full variable domain, completed using reference TRBV7-9 and TRBJ2-5, is DTGVSQNPRHKITKRGQNVTFRCDPISEHNRLYWYRQTLGQGPEFLTYFQNEAQLEKSRLLSDRFSAERPKGSFSTLEIQRTEQGDSAMYLCASSFSLAAPGETQYFGPGTRLLVL.